This TCR beta chain is drawn from a study of T-cell reconstitution after alpha-beta-depleted transplantation in children. As it was prepared, the TCRbeta library received unique molecular identifiers. TCRdb ran MiXCR on the PCR reads and lists one entry per CDR3 protein. In the table there are some 550,000 distinct CDR3 sequences, approximately 16% of which are singletons. Trimming removed 5 bases at V and 4 bases at J, with 13 bases between. Germline assignment: CDR1 SGHDT and CDR2 YYEEEE. The CDR3 totals 13 residues. This receptor was obtained from a human donor who donated a stem cell graft to a child with acute lymphoblastic leukemia. This chain uses TRBV5-6 with TRBJ2-7; maybe TRBD1 (6 bases). Material: PBMCs from the stem cell graft donor, obtained from the stem cell graft. The CDR3 DNA reads TGTGCCAGCAGACAGGGTGCTAAGTACGAGCAGTACTTC. Protein product: CASRQGAKYEQYF.